This entry features one TCR beta chain sequence. A much larger clonotype is one base distant, so this may be a read error. This entry is derived from a study of T cells in Graves' hyperthyroidism and ophthalmopathy. The CDR3 runs 19 residues. The V gene end was trimmed by 5 bases and the J gene end by 2 bases; junction bases not matched to a gene: 18. Per germline, CDR1 DFQATT and CDR2 SNEGSKA (reference sequence). TCR beta CDR3 region amplification was performed from RNA transcripts. TCR CDR3 regions were first amplified by RT-PCR with HTBI primers. TCRdb fed the multiplex PCR reads into MiXCR, producing one record per CDR3 protein. The sample has some 340,000 distinct CDR3 sequences, roughly 15% seen once.

The chain couples TRBV20-1 to TRBJ2-3; TRBD2 agrees at 11 bases. The sequenced sample consisted of blood. The TCR sequence derives from a woman aged 40 to 50 with Graves' ophthalmopathy. CDR3 sequence reads: CSAGGLGRGTSGPTDTQYF. CDR3 bases: TGCAGTGCTGGAGGGTTGGGACGGGGGACTAGCGGCCCCACAGATACGCAGTATTTT.